The clone carrying this TCR beta chain showed up just once. Assay used: immunoSEQ multiplex PCR; TCRdb lists only in-frame clones, some missing. The sample includes fewer than 40,000 clones, over 80% seen only once; the top ten take approximately 3.7%. The data belong to a study of PD-L1 blockade in urothelial cancer. Study at large: Prior chemotherapy regimens per patient numbered 0 to 3.

Trimming removed 8 bases from V and 5 bases from J, with 16 bases in between. The CDR3 runs 14 residues. Germline CDR1 MNHEY, CDR2 SMNVEV (reference sequence). The chain joins TRBV27 to TRBJ1-5, with TRBD1 as a possible D gene (6 bases). The TCR was taken from a man aged 50 to 60 with urothelial cancer. The sample in question was PBMCs, obtained around atezolizumab (anti-PD-L1) treatment. DNA for the CDR3: TGTGCCAGCGGTACTAACAGGGACGATCAGCCCCAGCATTTT. Translation gives CASGTNRDDQPQHF.